This is a list of T cell receptor beta chains from one sample in a study of T cells expressing NK-cell markers. After re-calling the 5' RACE reads, TCRdb lists one entry per CDR3 protein, DNA absent. The listing records roughly 420,000 distinct CDR3 sequences. Input material: blood T cells: a sorted CD56 or NKG2C T cell subset, CD4+ or CD8+ T cells, or bulk PBMC T cells (not recorded which). The source is a woman aged 18-70 years in good health. Each CDR3 is given with its conserved first and last residue.

>15|TRBJ2-2|TRBV27
CASSLMAANTGELFF
>13|TRBJ1-5|TRBV10-2
CASSRQSNQPQHF
>15|TRBJ1-1|TRBV4-3
CASSTRDGLNTEAFF
>14|TRBJ1-3|TRBV20-1
CSASRSRGGNTIYF
>13|TRBJ1-1|TRBV12-3/TRBV12-4
CASSFRLDTEAFF
>13|TRBJ2-5|TRBV20-1
CSALLADQETQYF
>17|TRBJ2-3|TRBV4-1
CASSQVLGGVVADTQYF
>14|TRBJ2-3|TRBV11-2
CASSATSGTDTQYF
>12|TRBJ2-1|TRBV18
CASSAGQNEQFF
>13|TRBJ1-2|TRBV6-1
CASTNRQARGYTF
>16|TRBJ2-1|TRBV20-1
CSASRVGLSSYNEQFF
>13|TRBJ2-3|TRBV5-1
CASSLEGADTQYF
>15|TRBJ2-1|TRBV12-3/TRBV12-4
CASSLVPEIYNEQFF
>16|TRBJ2-2|TRBV4-1
CASNNGPGANTGELFF
>16|TRBJ1-1|TRBV3-1
CASSHSAGAWNTEAFF
>15|TRBJ1-6|TRBV9
CASSVGSSYNSPLHF
>17|TRBJ2-1|TRBV20-1
CSATKSQDRGPVYEQFF
>16|TRBJ1-4|TRBV30
CAWRARGGDRGEKLFF
>14|TRBJ1-4|TRBV20-1
CSALGGATNEKLFF
>15|TRBJ2-7|TRBV6-2/TRBV6-3
CASSYPRPNSYEQYF
>16|TRBJ1-5|TRBV6-5
CASSSETGLSNQPQHF
>15|TRBJ2-3|TRBV5-1
CASSYSGLVTDTQYF
>14|TRBJ1-6|TRBV20-1
CSAPGTGWNSPLHF